The rows below give T cell receptor beta chains drawn from one sample of a study of blood T cell repertoires in COVID-19. Only in-frame clones appear in the TCRdb table, and some are missing; sequencing was by immunoSEQ multiplex PCR. The sample lists over 300,000 clones, around 85% seen once, with roughly 7% in the top ten. Specimen: peripheral blood. All receptors come from a human donor in a cohort sampled during active COVID-19. CDR3s include the opening cysteine and the closing phenylalanine or tryptophan. D genes are given only for firm matches. Not all rows give a size; the values are once, few, many and, for expanded clones, a class.

size | D | J | V | CDR3 | DNA
- | - | TRBJ1-2 | TRBV27 | CASSLSRLAPYGYTF | TGTGCCAGCAGTTTATCGAGGCTCGCGCCCTATGGCTACACCTTC
- | TRBD1 | TRBJ2-1 | TRBV28 | CASSVLQGNEQFF | TGTGCCAGCAGTGTCCTACAGGGGAATGAGCAGTTCTTC
- | TRBD1 | TRBJ1-4 | TRBV29-1 | CSVAGQGFEKLFF | TGCAGCGTTGCGGGACAGGGGTTCGAAAAACTGTTTTTT
once | - | TRBJ2-7 | TRBV29-1 | CSVVGGYEQYF | TGCAGCGTTGTTGGCGGCTACGAGCAGTACTTC
- | - | TRBJ2-4 | TRBV18 | CASSPAGKNIQYF | TGTGCCAGCTCACCTGCCGGGAAAAACATTCAGTACTTC
- | - | TRBJ2-7 | TRBV19 | CASSIDGSGQLYEQYF | TGTGCCAGTAGTATAGATGGCTCCGGACAGCTCTACGAGCAGTACTTC
- | TRBD1 | TRBJ2-3 | TRBV5-1 | CASSPALQGYDTQYF | TGCGCCAGCAGCCCGGCCCTACAGGGGTACGATACGCAGTATTTT
- | TRBD1 | TRBJ1-5 | TRBV5-1 | CASSLQTGGNQPQHF | TGCGCCAGCAGCTTGCAAACAGGGGGGAATCAGCCCCAGCATTTT
- | - | TRBJ2-7 | TRBV5-1 | CASSLRQGQAREQYF | TGCGCCAGCAGCTTGCGTCAGGGACAAGCCCGCGAGCAGTACTTC
- | - | TRBJ2-1 | TRBV5-5 | CASSLQAPGYNEQFF | TGTGCCAGCAGCTTGCAGGCACCCGGCTACAATGAGCAGTTCTTC
- | - | TRBJ2-7 | TRBV10-3 | CAISAQDSSYEQYF | TGTGCCATCAGTGCACAGGATAGCTCCTACGAGCAGTACTTC